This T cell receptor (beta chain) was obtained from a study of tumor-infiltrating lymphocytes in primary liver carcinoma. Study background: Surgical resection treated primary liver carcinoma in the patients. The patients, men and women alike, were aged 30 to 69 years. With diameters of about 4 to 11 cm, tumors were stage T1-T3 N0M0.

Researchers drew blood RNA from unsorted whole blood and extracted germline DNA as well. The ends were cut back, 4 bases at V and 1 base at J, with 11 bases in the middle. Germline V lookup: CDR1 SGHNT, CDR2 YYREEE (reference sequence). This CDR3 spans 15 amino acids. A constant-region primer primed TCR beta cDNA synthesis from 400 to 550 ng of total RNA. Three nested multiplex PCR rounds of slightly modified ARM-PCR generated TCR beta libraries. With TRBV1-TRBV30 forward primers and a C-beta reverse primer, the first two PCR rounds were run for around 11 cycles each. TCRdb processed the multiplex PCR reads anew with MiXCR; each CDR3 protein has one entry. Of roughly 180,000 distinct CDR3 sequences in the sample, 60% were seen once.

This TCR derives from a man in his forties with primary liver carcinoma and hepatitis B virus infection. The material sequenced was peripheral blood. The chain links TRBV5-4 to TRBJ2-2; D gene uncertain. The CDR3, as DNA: TGTGCCAGCAGCCCCGAAAACATGAACACCGGGGAGCTGTTTTTT. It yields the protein CASSPENMNTGELFF.